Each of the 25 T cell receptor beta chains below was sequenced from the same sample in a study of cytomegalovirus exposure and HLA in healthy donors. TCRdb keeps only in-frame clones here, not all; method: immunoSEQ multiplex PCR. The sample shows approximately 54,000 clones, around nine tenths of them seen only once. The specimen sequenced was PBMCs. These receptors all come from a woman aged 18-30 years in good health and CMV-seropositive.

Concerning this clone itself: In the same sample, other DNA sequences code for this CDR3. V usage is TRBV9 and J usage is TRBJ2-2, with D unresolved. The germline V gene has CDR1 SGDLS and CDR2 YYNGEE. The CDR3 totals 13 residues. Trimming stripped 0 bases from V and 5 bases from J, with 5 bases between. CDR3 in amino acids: CASSVGGTGELFF. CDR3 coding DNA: TGTGCCAGCAGCGTAGGAGGTACCGGGGAGCTGTTTTTT.

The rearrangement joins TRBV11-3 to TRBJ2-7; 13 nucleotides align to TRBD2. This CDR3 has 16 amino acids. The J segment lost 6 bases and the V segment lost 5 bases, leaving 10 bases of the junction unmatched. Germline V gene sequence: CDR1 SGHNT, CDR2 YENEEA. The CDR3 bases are TGTGCCAGCAGCCCGGGACTAGCGGGGCCCTGGCGCGAGCAGTACTTC. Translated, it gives CASSPGLAGPWREQYF.

DNA for the CDR3: TGTGCCAGCAGGGGCGGGGGGGTAGTAGATTCACCCCTCCACTTT. It yields the protein CASRGGGVVDSPLHF. V usage is TRBV11-2 and J usage is TRBJ1-6, with D perhaps TRBD1 (5 bases). Germline-derived CDR1 and CDR2 are SGHAT and FQNNGV. The CDR3 sequence is 15 residues long. With 6 bases removed from V and 8 bases from J, the gap between germline ends came to 17 bases.

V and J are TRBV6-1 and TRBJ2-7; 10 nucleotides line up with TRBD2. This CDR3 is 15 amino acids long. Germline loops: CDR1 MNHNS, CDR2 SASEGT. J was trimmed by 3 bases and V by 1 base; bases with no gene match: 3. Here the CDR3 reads CASSEVASGGYEQYF. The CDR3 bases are TGTGCCAGCAGTGAAGTGGCTAGCGGGGGCTACGAGCAGTACTTC.

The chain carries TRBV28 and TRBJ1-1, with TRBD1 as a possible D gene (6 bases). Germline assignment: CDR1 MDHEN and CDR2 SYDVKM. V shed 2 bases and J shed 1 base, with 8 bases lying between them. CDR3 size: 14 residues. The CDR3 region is CASSLAGENTEAFF. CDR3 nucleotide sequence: TGTGCCAGCAGTTTAGCAGGGGAGAACACTGAAGCTTTCTTT.

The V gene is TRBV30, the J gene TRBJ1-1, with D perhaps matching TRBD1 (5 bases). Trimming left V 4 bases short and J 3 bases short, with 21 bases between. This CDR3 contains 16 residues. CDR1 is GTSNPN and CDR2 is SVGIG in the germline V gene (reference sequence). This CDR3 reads CAWMGGLRGPYTEAFF. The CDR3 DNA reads TGTGCCTGGATGGGGGGACTCCGAGGACCGTACACTGAAGCTTTCTTT.

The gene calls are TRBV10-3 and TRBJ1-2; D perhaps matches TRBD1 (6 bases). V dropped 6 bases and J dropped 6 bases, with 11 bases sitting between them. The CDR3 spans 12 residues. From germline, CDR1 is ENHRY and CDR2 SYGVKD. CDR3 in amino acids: CAIRPTGNGYTF. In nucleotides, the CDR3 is TGTGCCATCAGGCCAACAGGGAATGGCTACACCTTC.

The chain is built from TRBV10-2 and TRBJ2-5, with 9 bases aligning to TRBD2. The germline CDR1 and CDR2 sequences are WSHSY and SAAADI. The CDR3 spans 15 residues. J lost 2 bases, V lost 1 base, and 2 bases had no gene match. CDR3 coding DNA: TGCGCCAGCAGTGAGTGGCTAGCGGGGCAAGAGACCCAGTACTTC. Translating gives CASSEWLAGQETQYF.

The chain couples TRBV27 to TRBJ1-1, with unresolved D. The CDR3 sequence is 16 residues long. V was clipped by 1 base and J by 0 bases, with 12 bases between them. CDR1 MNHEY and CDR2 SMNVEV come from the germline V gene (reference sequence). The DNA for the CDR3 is TGTGCCAGCAGTTTATACGGGATGGGGATGAACACTGAAGCTTTCTTT. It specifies CASSLYGMGMNTEAFF.

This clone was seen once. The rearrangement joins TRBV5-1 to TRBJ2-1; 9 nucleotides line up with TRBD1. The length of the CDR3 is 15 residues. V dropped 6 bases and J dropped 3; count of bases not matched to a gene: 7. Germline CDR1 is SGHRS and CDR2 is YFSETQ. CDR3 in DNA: TGCGCCAGCACCCTAGGGACAGGGATCTACAATGAGCAGTTCTTC. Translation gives CASTLGTGIYNEQFF.

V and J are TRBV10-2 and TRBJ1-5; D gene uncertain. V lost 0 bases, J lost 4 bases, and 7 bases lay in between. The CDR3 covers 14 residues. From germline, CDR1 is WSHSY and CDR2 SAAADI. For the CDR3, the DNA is TGCGCCAGCAGTGAGTCGACTGAGAATCAGCCCCAGCATTTT. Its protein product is CASSESTENQPQHF.

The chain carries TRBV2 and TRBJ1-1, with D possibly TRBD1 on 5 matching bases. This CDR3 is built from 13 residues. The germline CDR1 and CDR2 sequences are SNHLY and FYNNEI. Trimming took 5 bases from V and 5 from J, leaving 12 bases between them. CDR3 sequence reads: CASSPLRGTEAFF. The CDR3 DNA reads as TGTGCCAGCAGTCCTTTAAGGGGAACTGAAGCTTTCTTT.

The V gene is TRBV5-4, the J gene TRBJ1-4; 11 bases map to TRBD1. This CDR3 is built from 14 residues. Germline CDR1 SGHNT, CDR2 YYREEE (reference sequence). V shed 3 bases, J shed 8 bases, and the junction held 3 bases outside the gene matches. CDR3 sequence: CASSSDRGREKLFF. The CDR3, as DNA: TGTGCCAGCAGCTCGGACAGGGGGCGCGAAAAACTGTTTTTT.

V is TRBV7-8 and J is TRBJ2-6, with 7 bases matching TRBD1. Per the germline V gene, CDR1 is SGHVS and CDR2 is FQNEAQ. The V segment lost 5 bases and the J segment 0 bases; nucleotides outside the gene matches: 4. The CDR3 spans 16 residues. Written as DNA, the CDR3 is TGTGCCAGCAGCAATCCAGGGGGCTCTGGGGCCAACGTCCTGACTTTC. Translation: CASSNPGGSGANVLTF.

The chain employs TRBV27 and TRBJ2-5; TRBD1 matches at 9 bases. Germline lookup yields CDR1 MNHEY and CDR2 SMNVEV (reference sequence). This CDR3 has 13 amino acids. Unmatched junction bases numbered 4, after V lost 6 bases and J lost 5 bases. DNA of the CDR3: TGTGCCAGCAGGGCGGACAGGGGCGAGACCCAGTACTTC. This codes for CASRADRGETQYF.

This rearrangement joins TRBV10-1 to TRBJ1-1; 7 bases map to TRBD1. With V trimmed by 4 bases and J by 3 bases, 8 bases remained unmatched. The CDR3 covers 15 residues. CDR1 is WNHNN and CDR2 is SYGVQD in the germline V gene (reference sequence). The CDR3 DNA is TGCGCCAGCAGTGGAAGACAGGGTAATCACACTGAAGCTTTCTTT. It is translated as CASSGRQGNHTEAFF.

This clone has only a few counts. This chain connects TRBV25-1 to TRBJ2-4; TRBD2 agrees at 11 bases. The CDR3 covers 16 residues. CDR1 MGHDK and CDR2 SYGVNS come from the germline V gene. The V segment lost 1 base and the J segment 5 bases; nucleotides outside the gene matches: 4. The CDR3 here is CASSELGSGGENIQYF. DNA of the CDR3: TGTGCCAGCAGTGAATTAGGTAGCGGGGGGGAAAACATTCAGTACTTC.

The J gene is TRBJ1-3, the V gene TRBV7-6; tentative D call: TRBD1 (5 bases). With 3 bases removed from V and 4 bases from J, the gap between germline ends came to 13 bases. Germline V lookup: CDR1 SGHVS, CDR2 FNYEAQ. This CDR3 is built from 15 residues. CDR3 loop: CASSFQGNTGNTIYF. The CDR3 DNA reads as TGTGCCAGCAGCTTTCAGGGAAACACCGGAAACACCATATATTTT.

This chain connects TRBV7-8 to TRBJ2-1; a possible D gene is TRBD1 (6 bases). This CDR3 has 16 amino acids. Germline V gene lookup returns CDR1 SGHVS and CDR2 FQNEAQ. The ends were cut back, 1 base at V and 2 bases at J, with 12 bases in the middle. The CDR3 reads CASSLGGRGTYNEQFF. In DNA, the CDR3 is TGTGCCAGCAGCTTAGGAGGCAGGGGTACCTACAATGAGCAGTTCTTC.

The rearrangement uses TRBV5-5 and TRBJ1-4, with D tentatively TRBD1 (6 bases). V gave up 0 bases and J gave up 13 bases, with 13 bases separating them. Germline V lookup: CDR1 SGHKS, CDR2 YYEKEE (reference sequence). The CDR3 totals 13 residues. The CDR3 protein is CASSLDRDMGLFF. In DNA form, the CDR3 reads TGTGCCAGCAGCTTGGACAGGGACATGGGACTGTTTTTT.

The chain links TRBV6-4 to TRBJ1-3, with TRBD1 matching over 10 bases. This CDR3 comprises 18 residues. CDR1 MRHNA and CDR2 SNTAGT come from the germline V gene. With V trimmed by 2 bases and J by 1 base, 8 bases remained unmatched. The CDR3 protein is CASSDILTGGASGNTIYF. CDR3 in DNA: TGTGCCAGCAGTGACATTTTGACAGGGGGCGCGTCTGGAAACACCATATATTTT.

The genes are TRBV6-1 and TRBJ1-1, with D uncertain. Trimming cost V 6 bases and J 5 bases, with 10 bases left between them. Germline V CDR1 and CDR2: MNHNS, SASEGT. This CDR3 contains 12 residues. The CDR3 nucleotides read TGTGCCAGCAGGGTCGAGAGGACTGAAGCTTTCTTT. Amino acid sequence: CASRVERTEAFF.

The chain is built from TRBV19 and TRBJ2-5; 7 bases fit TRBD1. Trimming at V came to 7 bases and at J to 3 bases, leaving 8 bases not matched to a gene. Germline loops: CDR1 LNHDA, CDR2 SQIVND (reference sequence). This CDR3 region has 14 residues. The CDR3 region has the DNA TGTGCCAGTAATAGGAGAGGGGGCGAAGAGACCCAGTACTTC. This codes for CASNRRGGEETQYF.

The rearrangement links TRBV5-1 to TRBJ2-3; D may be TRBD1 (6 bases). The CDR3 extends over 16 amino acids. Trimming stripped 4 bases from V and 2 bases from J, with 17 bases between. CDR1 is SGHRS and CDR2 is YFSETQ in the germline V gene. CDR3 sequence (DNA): TGCGCCAGCAGCCCCCGGACAGCCAGCCACACAGATACGCAGTATTTT. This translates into CASSPRTASHTDTQYF.

The CDR3 sequence: CASSQVGPGQGADTQYF. Written as DNA, the CDR3 is TGTGCCAGCAGCCAAGTTGGACCGGGACAGGGGGCAGATACGCAGTATTTT. V gene TRBV5-4 combines with J gene TRBJ2-3, with 11 bases aligning to TRBD1. This CDR3 is built from 17 residues. CDR1 is SGHNT, CDR2 YYREEE, per germline (reference sequence). The V segment lost 4 bases and the J segment 4 bases; nucleotides outside the gene matches: 11.